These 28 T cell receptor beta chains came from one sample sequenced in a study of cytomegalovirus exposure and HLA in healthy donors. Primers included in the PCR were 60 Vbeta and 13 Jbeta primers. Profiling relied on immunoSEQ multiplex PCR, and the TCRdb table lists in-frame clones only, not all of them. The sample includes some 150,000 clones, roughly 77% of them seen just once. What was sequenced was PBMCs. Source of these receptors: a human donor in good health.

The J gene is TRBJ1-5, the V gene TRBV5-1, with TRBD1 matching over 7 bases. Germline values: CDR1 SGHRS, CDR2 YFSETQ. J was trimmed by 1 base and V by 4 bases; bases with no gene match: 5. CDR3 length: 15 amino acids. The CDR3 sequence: CASSLGTASNQPQHF. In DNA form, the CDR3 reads TGCGCCAGCAGCCTCGGGACAGCCAGCAATCAGCCCCAGCATTTT. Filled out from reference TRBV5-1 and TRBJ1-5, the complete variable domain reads KAGVTQTPRYLIKTRGQQVTLSCSPISGHRSVSWYQQTPGQGLQFLFEYFSETQRNKGNFPGRFSGRQFSNSRSEMNVSTLELGDSALYLCASSLGTASNQPQHFGDGTRLSIL.

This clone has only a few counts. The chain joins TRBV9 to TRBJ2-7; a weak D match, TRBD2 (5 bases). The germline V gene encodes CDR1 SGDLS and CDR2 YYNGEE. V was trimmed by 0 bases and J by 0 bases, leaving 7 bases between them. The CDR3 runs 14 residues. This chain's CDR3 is CASSVDTSSYEQYF. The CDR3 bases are TGTGCCAGCAGCGTAGACACTAGCTCCTACGAGCAGTACTTC.

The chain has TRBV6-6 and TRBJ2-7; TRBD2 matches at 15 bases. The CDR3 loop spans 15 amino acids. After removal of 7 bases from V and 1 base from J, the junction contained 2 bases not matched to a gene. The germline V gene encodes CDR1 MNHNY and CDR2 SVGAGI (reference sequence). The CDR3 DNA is TGTGCCAGCACCGGGACTAGCGGGGGGTCCTACGAGCAGTACTTC. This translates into CASTGTSGGSYEQYF.

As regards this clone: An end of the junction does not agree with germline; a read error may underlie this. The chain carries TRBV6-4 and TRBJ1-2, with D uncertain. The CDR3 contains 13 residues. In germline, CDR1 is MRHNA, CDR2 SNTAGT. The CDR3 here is CASRDLARPGYTF. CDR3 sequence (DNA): TGTGCCAGCAGGGACTTAGCACGACCTGGCTACACCTTC.

CDR3 nucleotides: TGTGCCAGCAGCGTAGCGGGGGGCAACGGGTACCAAGAGACCCAGTACTTC. Translation gives CASSVAGGNGYQETQYF. The chain uses TRBV9 and TRBJ2-5; a possible D gene is TRBD2 (7 bases). V dropped 0 bases and J dropped 0 bases, with 15 bases sitting between them. The CDR3 is made up of 17 amino acids. Germline CDR1 and CDR2: SGDLS and YYNGEE.

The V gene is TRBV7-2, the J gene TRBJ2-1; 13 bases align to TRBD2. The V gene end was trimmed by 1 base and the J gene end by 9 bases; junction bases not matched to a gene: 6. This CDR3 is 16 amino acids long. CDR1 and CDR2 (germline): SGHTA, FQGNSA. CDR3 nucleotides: TGTGCCAGCAGCTTAGTAGGGACTAGCGGGGACATTGAGCAGTTCTTC. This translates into CASSLVGTSGDIEQFF.

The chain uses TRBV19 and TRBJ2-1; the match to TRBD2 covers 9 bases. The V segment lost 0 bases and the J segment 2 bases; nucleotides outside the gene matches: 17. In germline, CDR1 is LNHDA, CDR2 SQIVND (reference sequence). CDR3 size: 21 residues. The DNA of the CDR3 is TGTGCCAGTAGTATAGAGTCAGGTAGCGGGAGTTTCATTAGGGCCTACAATGAGCAGTTCTTC. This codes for CASSIESGSGSFIRAYNEQFF.

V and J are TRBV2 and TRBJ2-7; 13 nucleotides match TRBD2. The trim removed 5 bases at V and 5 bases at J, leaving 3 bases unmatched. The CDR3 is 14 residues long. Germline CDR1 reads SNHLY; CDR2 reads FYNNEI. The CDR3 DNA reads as TGTGCCAGCAGTCGGACTAGCGGGAGAGACGAGCAGTACTTC. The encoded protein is CASSRTSGRDEQYF.

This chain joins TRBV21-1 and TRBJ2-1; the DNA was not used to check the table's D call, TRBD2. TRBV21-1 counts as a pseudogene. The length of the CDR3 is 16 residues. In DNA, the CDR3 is TGTGCCAGCAGCAAAAGGGCAGCGGGATTTAATAATGAGCAGTTCTTC. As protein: CASSKRAAGFNNEQFF.

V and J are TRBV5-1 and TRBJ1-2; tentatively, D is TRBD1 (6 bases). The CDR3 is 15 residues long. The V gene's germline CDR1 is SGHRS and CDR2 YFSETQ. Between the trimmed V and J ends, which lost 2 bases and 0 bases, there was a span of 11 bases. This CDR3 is CASSFGQSPNYGYTF. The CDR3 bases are TGCGCCAGCAGCTTTGGACAGAGCCCTAACTATGGCTACACCTTC. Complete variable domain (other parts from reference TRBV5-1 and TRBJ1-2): KAGVTQTPRYLIKTRGQQVTLSCSPISGHRSVSWYQQTPGQGLQFLFEYFSETQRNKGNFPGRFSGRQFSNSRSEMNVSTLELGDSALYLCASSFGQSPNYGYTFGSGTRLTVV.

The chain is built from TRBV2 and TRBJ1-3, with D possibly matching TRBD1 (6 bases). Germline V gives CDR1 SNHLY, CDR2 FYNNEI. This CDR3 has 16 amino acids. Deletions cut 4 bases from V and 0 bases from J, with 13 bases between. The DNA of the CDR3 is TGTGCCAGCAGTGTCGGACAGCCAAACTCTGGAAACACCATATATTTT. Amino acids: CASSVGQPNSGNTIYF. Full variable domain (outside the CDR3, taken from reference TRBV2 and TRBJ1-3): EPEVTQTPSHQVTQMGQEVILRCVPISNHLYFYWYRQILGQKVEFLVSFYNNEISEKSEIFDDQFSVERPDGSNFTLKIRSTKLEDSAMYFCASSVGQPNSGNTIYFGEGSWLTVV.

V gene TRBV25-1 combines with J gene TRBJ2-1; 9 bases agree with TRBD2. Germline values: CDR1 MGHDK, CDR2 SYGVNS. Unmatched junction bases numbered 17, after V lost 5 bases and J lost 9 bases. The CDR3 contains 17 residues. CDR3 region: CASSQPTSSGSSREQFF. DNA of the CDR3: TGTGCCAGCAGTCAACCGACCAGTAGCGGGAGCAGTCGTGAGCAGTTCTTC.

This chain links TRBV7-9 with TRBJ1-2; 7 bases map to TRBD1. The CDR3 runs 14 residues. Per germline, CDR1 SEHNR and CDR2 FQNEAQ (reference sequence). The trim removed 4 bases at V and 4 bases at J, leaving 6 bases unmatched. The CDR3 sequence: CASSSGQSGYGYTF. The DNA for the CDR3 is TGTGCCAGCAGCTCGGGACAGTCCGGCTATGGCTACACCTTC.

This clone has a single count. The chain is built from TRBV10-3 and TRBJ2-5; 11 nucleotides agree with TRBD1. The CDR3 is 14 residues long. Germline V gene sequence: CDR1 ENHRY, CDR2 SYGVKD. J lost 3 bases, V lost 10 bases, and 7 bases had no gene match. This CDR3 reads CATGQGQGEETQYF. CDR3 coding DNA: TGTGCCACCGGGCAGGGACAGGGGGAAGAGACCCAGTACTTC.

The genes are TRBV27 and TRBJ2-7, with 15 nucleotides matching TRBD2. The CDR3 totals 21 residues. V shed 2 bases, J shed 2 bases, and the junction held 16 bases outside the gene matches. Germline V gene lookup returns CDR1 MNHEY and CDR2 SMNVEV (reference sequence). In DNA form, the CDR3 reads TGTGCCAGCAGTTTACCCCCTAGGAGCGGACTAGCGGGAGGGCCTACCTACGAGCAGTACTTC. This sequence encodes CASSLPPRSGLAGGPTYEQYF.

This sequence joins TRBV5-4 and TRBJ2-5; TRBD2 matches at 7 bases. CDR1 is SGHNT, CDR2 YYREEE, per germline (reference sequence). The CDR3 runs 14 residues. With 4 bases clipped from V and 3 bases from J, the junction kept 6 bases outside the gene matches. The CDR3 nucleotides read TGTGCCAGCAGCCTGACTAGCTCGGAAGAGACCCAGTACTTC. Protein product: CASSLTSSEETQYF. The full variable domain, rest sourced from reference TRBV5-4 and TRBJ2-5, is ETGVTQSPTHLIKTRGQQVTLRCSSQSGHNTVSWYQQALGQGPQFIFQYYREEENGRGNFPPRFSGLQFPNYSSELNVNALELDDSALYLCASSLTSSEETQYFGPGTRLLVL.

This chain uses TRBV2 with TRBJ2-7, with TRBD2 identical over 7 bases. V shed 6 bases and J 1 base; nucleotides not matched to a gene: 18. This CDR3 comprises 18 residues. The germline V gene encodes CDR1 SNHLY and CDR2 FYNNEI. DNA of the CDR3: TGTGCCAGCAGCGGAGCGGGGCGGCCCTCCCGCTGTTCCTACGAGCAGTACTTC. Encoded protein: CASSGAGRPSRCSYEQYF.

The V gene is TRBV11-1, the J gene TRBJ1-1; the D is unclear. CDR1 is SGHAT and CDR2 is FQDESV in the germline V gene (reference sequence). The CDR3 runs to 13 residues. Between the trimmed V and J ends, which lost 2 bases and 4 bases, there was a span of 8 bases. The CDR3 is CASSLNSGTEAFF. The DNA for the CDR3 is TGTGCCAGCAGCTTAAATTCGGGCACTGAAGCTTTCTTT. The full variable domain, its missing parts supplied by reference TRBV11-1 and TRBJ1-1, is EAEVAQSPRYKITEKSQAVAFWCDPISGHATLYWYRQILGQGPELLVQFQDESVVDDSQLPKDRFSAERLKGVDSTLKIQPAELGDSAMYLCASSLNSGTEAFFGQGTRLTVV.

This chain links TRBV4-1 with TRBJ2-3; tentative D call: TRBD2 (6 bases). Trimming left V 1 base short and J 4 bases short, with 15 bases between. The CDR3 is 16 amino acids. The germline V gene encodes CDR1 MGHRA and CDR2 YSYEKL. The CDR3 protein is CASSQAYTSPSDTQYF. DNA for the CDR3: TGCGCCAGCAGCCAAGCGTATACTAGCCCCTCAGATACGCAGTATTTT.

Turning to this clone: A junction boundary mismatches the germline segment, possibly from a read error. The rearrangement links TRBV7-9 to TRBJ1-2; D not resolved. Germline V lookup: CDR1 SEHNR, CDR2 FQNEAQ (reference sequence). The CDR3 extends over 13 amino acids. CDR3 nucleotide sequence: TGTGCCAGCACCCCCCGGGGAACGGGTGGCTACCCCTTC. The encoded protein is CASTPRGTGGYPF.

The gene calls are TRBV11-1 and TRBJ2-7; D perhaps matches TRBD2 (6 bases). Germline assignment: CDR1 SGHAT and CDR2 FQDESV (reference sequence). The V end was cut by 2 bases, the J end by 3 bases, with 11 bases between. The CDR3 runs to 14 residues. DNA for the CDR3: TGTGCCAGCAGCTTACTAGCGCTAGGCTACGAGCAGTACTTC. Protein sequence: CASSLLALGYEQYF.

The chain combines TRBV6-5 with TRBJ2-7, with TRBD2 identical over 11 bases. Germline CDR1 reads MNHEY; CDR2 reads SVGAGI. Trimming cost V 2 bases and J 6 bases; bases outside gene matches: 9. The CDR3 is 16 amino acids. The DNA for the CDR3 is TGTGCCAGCAGTTACGATTCTAGCGGGAGGTTCCTCGAGCAGTACTTC. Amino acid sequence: CASSYDSSGRFLEQYF.

The CDR3: CASSSGLSGETQYF. The CDR3, as DNA: TGTGCCAGCAGCTCCGGACTCAGCGGGGAGACCCAGTACTTC. The V call is TRBV7-2, the J call TRBJ2-5, with a possible D match to TRBD2 (6 bases). V was trimmed by 4 bases and J by 5 bases, leaving 14 bases between them. The CDR3 length is 14 residues. Germline CDR1 is SGHTA and CDR2 is FQGNSA.

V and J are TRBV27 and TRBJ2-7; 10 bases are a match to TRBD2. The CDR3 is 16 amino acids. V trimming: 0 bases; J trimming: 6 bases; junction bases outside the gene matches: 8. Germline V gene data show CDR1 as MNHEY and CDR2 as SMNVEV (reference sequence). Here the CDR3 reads CASSLSWLAGVAEQYF. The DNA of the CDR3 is TGTGCCAGCAGTTTATCTTGGCTAGCGGGAGTTGCCGAGCAGTACTTC.

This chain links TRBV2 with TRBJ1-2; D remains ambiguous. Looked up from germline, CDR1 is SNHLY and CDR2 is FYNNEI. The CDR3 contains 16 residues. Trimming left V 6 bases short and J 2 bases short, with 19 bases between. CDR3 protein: CASSMGPSSANYGYTF. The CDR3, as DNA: TGTGCCAGCAGCATGGGCCCTTCTAGCGCCAACTATGGCTACACCTTC.

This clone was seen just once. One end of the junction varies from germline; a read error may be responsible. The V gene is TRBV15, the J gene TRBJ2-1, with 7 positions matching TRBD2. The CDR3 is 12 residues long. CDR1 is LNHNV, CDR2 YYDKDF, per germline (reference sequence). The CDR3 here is CATTRDYHEQFF. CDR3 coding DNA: TGTGCCACTACCCGGGACTACCATGAGCAGTTCTTC.

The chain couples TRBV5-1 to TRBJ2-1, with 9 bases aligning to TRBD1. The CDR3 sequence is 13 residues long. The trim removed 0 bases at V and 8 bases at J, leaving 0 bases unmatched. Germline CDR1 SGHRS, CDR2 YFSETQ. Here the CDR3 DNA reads TGCGCCAGCAGCTTGGGGGACAGGGATGAGCAGTTCTTC. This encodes CASSLGDRDEQFF.

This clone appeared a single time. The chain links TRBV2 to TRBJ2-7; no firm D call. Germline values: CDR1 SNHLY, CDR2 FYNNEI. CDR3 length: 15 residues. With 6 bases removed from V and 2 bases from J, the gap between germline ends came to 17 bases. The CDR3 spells CASRTPAGRTYEQYF. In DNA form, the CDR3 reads TGTGCCAGCAGAACCCCGGCTGGCAGGACCTACGAGCAGTACTTC.